This T cell receptor delta chain was sequenced during a study of γδ T cells in repeated Plasmodium falciparum infection. Comment on this clone: Antigen specificity is unknown. TCRdb's listed protein matches a much larger clone and diverges from this DNA's translation at residue 9, likely through a read error; the protein shown comes from the DNA.

TCRdb re-processed the multiplex PCR reads using CATT. This table has 45,000 to 50,000 delta-chain clones, over 1.5% appearing once. General study results and limits: Vgamma9/Vdelta2+ T cells showed a stable polyclonal repertoire with shared TCRgamma sequences. Malian children's Vdelta2-negative repertoires appeared more expanded and less diverse than Australians'.

The ends lost 6 bases at V and 0 bases at J; junction bases unmatched: 19. The CDR3 covers 19 residues. Germline CDR1 is TSWWSYY and CDR2 is QGS. Flow sorting of PBMC yielded separate Vgamma9/Vdelta2+ and Vdelta2-negative gammadelta T cell populations for bulk repertoire analysis. The source of this sequence is a pool of human donors (malaria-infected and uninfected, not separated). The chain is built from TRDV1 and TRDJ1, with TRDD3 matching over 7 bases. TCRdb offers no J gene call, so here the DNA was matched to germline to obtain one. The sequencing input was gamma-delta T cells from blood. The CDR3 DNA reads TGTGCTCTTGGAGATGGAGTCCTAAGGCTGGGGGCGCACACCGATAAACTCATCTTT. Translating it yields CALGDGVLRLGAHTDKLIF.